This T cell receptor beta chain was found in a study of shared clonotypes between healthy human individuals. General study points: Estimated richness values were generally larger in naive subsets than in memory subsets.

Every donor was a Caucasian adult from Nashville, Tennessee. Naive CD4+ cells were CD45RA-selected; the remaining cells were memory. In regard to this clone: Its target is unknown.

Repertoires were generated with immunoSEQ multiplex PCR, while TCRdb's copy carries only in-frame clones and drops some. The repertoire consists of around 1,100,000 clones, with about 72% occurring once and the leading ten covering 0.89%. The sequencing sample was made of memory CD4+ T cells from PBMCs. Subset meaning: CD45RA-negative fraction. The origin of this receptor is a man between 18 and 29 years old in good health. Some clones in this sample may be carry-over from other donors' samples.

CDR3 sequence (DNA): TGCGCCAGCACCAGAAAAAGGAAATCCGAGGGGGCGAGTGGCTACACCTTC. This translates into CASTRKRKSEGASGYTF. The chain recombines TRBV23-1 with TRBJ1-2, with 7 bases aligning to TRBD1. TRBV23-1 is designated an ORF whose function remains uncertain. The V gene end was trimmed by 7 bases and the J gene end by 7 bases; junction bases not matched to a gene: 21. This CDR3 has 17 amino acids.